This entry concerns a single T cell receptor (beta chain). This sample was included in a study of high-grade serous ovarian cancer treatment subgroups. Study details: On average, roughly 14,000 reads and about 8,100 unique TCR beta rearrangements were obtained per sample.

Tumor tissue was taken before any definitive surgery or chemotherapy was given. Germline-derived CDR1 and CDR2 are SGHNT and YYREEE (reference sequence). V was pared by 2 bases and J by 4 bases, with 11 bases of the junction left unmatched. This CDR3 has 16 amino acids. Libraries were prepared by immunoSEQ multiplex PCR; TCRdb keeps only in-frame clonotypes and omits some of them. The sample contains fewer than 4,500 clones, around 68% of which appear only once. This chain uses TRBV5-4 with TRBJ2-7; 8 nucleotides agree with TRBD2. The TCR comes from a human donor with high-grade serous ovarian cancer. The sequenced material came from tumor tissue. CDR3 nucleotide sequence: TGTGCCAGCAGCTTAAGGGGCCGGGGGGGGTCTTACGAGCAGTACTTC. Protein product: CASSLRGRGGSYEQYF.